This record concerns one T cell receptor beta chain sequence. This may arise from a read error, as a much more abundant clone is one base away. The TCR beta CDR3 regions underwent amplification using RNA transcripts as the source. With the HTBI primer set, the TCR CDR3 went through a first round of RT-PCR. Via MiXCR, TCRdb re-called the multiplex PCR reads, giving one row per CDR3 protein. Of a few hundred thousand distinct CDR3 sequences listed, approximately 15% are singletons. V was trimmed by 3 bases and J by 5 bases, leaving 13 bases between them. This CDR3 spans 14 amino acids. CDR1 MNHNS and CDR2 SASEGT come from the germline V gene. These data originate in a study of T cells in Graves' hyperthyroidism and ophthalmopathy. Thyroid ultrasound, orbital computed tomography, clinical symptoms, and serum thyroxine and TRAb underpinned diagnoses.

V usage is TRBV6-1 and J usage is TRBJ2-5; a weak D match, TRBD1 (5 bases). Sample: blood. The TCR was taken from a woman aged 40 to 49 with Graves' hyperthyroidism. Here the CDR3 reads CASSELDRVETQYF. The DNA of the CDR3 is TGTGCCAGCAGTGAGTTAGACAGAGTGGAGACCCAGTACTTC.